Listed below are T cell receptor beta chains from one sample, sequenced in a study of cytomegalovirus exposure and HLA in healthy donors. The protocol was immunoSEQ multiplex PCR, while the TCRdb copy is restricted to in-frame clones and leaves out a portion. Counted here are 150,000 to 200,000 clones, around 78% occurring once; the ten biggest clones make up roughly 14%. The sample taken for sequencing was PBMCs. These receptors all come from a woman in her twenties or thirties in good health and CMV-seropositive. Both conserved end residues are part of each CDR3. The order of the fields is J gene, V gene, CDR3 protein.

>TRBJ2-1|TRBV5-1
CASSLVGQGVYNEQFF
>-|TRBV9
CASSSSGELFF
>TRBJ2-7|TRBV4-3
CASSQEWEVDTYEQYF
>TRBJ2-5|TRBV6-4
CASSATGGGQETQYF
>TRBJ1-6|TRBV28
CASSPRPSSPLHF
>TRBJ2-3|TRBV11-2
CASSSGTGADTQYF
>TRBJ1-1|TRBV6-6
CASGRATEAFF
>TRBJ2-7|TRBV11-3
CASSLDGARLQLPNEQYF
>TRBJ1-1|TRBV4-2
CASSHQQGLENTEAFF
>TRBJ2-1|TRBV7-6
CASSPPARHNEQFF
>TRBJ2-1|TRBV7-6
CASSYIRGSGNEQFF
>TRBJ1-1|TRBV5-1
CASSLGGGTRNTEAFF
>TRBJ1-5|TRBV10-3
CAISEWQKGNHPQHF
>TRBJ1-6|TRBV27
CASTPAKGRNSPLHF
>TRBJ2-6|TRBV6-6
CASRASSGANVLTF
>TRBJ2-6|TRBV6-1
CASRTGNSGANVLTF
>TRBJ2-5|TRBV5-1
CASSLVGQGAETQYF
>TRBJ2-2|TRBV27
CASSLNRESTGELFF
>TRBJ1-2|TRBV28
CASSSGQKNYGYTF
>TRBJ1-2|TRBV12-5
CASGLPHLYWGYTF
>TRBJ2-1|TRBV7-2
CASSSQRTQQFF
>TRBJ2-2|TRBV5-4
CASSNRVGGELFF
>TRBJ2-7|TRBV6-5
CASSVGTSGKYEQYF
>TRBJ2-3|TRBV7-2
CASSLFGTDTQYF
>TRBJ1-6|TRBV19
CASSITHRNSPLHF
>TRBJ1-4|TRBV30
CARGQGEDNEKLFF
>TRBJ1-3|TRBV19
CASSDTGLGSGNTIYF
>TRBJ2-1|TRBV28
CASSPRQGQVGEQFF
>TRBJ2-2|TRBV7-3
CASSSRGGVITGELFF
>TRBJ2-1|TRBV28
CASSLPQGTGVQFF
>TRBJ1-5|TRBV4-3
CASSQLAGLNQPQHF
>TRBJ2-1|TRBV27
CASRPLAGGINEQFF
>TRBJ2-1|TRBV7-3
CASSLRPHGSGRAVNEQFF
>TRBJ2-7|TRBV11-3
CASSFTGPYEQYF
>TRBJ2-1|TRBV15
CATSRLSGLTYNEQFF
>TRBJ2-7|TRBV7-8
CASSLVGQYSYEQYF
>TRBJ1-5|TRBV29-1
CSVGTGVNQPQHF
>TRBJ2-2|TRBV7-9
CASRSEAGFWTGELFF
>TRBJ2-7|TRBV2
CASSEGQGYYEQYF
>TRBJ1-5|TRBV19
CASTMGTVSNQPQHF
>TRBJ2-5|TRBV15
CATSELRGSETQYF
>TRBJ2-5|TRBV4-1
CASSRRVGTSGGRDQETQYF
>TRBJ2-5|TRBV7-2
CASSLGRTFSQETQYF
>TRBJ2-7|TRBV12-2
CASRLRVTGTGPYEQYF
>TRBJ1-3|TRBV19
CASSIRFSDSGNTIYF
>TRBJ2-3|TRBV2
CASSALLGTDTQYF
>TRBJ1-3|TRBV7-6
CASSSAPGQGYSGNTIYF
>TRBJ2-4|TRBV7-2
CASSLARNIQYF